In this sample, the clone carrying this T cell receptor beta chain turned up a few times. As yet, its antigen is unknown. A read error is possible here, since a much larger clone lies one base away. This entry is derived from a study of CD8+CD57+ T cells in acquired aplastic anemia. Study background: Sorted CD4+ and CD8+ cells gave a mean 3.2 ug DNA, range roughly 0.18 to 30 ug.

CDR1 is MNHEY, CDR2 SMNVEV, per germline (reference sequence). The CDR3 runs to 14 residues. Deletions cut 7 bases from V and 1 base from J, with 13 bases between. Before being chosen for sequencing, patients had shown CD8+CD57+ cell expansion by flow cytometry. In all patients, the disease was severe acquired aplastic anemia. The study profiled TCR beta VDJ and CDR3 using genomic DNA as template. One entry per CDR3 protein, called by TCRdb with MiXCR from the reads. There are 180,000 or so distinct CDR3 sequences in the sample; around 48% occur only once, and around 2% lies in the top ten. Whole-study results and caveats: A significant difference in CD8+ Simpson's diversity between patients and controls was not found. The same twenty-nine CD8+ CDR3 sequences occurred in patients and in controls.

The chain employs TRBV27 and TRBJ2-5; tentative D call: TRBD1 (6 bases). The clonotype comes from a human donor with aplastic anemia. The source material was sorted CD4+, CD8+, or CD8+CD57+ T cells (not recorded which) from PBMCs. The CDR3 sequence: CASTPDSCQETQYF. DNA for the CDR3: TGTGCCAGCACCCCGGACAGCTGCCAAGAGACCCAGTACTTC.